The 28 T cell receptor beta chains listed next were all sequenced from one sample in a study of beta chain features in type 1 diabetes. Study outcomes and limitations: TCRB CDR3 length was moderately but significantly reduced in all four CD4+ subsets of Type 1 diabetes patients.

Their specific antigens are unknown. The sequenced template was cDNA made from the entire isolated RNA. Here immunoSEQ multiplex PCR was the method, and the copy in TCRdb shows in-frame clones only, minus some. Among around 360,000 clones listed, 10% to 15% were seen once. The sequenced sample consisted of naive CD4+ T cells from blood. These receptors came from a woman under 30 with type 1 diabetes.

The chain combines TRBV11-2 with TRBJ2-3, with D perhaps TRBD1 (5 bases). There are 14 residues in the CDR3. Trimming removed 5 bases from V and 6 bases from J, with 15 bases in between. CDR1 and CDR2 from the germline V gene are SGHAT and FQNNGV. CDR3: CASSNNLGRDTQYF. Here the CDR3 DNA reads TGTGCCAGCAGCAATAACCTGGGGCGGGATACGCAGTATTTT. Complete variable domain (other parts from reference TRBV11-2 and TRBJ2-3): EAGVAQSPRYKIIEKRQSVAFWCNPISGHATLYWYQQILGQGPKLLIQFQNNGVVDDSQLPKDRFSAERLKGVDSTLKIQPAKLEDSAVYLCASSNNLGRDTQYFGPGTRLTVL.

The chain recombines TRBV7-2 with TRBJ2-7; possible D gene TRBD2, 5 bases. This CDR3 is built from 16 residues. Germline CDR1 is SGHTA and CDR2 is FQGNSA. V was pared by 3 bases and J by 0 bases, with 15 bases between. The CDR3 region is CASSLVVGVISYEQYF. The CDR3 DNA sequence: TGTGCCAGCAGCTTGGTTGTGGGAGTGATCTCCTACGAGCAGTACTTC.

This clone was seen a handful of times. The CDR3 sequence: CASSLGRETQYF. The CDR3, as DNA: TGCGCCAGCAGCTTGGGGAGGGAGACCCAGTACTTC. V usage is TRBV5-1 and J usage is TRBJ2-5; possible D gene TRBD2, 5 bases. The V and J ends lost 0 bases and 5 bases respectively, with 5 bases between them. CDR3 length: 12 residues. Germline-derived CDR1 and CDR2 are SGHRS and YFSETQ.

This clone has just a few counts. CDR3: CASSVTGGDYGYTF. Written as DNA, the CDR3 is TGTGCCAGCAGCGTGACAGGGGGGGACTATGGCTACACCTTC. The chain uses TRBV7-2 and TRBJ1-2; 9 bases map to TRBD1. The CDR3 loop spans 14 amino acids. Germline V gene sequence: CDR1 SGHTA, CDR2 FQGNSA. J was trimmed by 3 bases and V by 5 bases; bases with no gene match: 4.

The chain combines TRBV29-1 with TRBJ2-5; D possibly corresponds to TRBD1 (7 bases). CDR1 and CDR2 (germline): SQVTM, ANQGSEA. V lost 8 bases, J lost 5 bases, and 18 bases lay in between. The CDR3 has 13 amino acids. The CDR3, as DNA: TGCAGCACTCATGGAGGGGGCCTGGAGACCCAGTACTTC. This sequence encodes CSTHGGGLETQYF.

On this clone: Other DNA sequences of this sample code for an identical CDR3. The chain recombines TRBV9 with TRBJ1-5; the D is unclear. V was shortened by 2 bases and J by 5 bases, with 5 bases between the two germline ends. Germline V gene sequence: CDR1 SGDLS, CDR2 YYNGEE. This CDR3 is 12 amino acids long. The CDR3 region has the DNA TGTGCCAGCAGCGTGGGAGATCAGCCCCAGCATTTT. Its protein product is CASSVGDQPQHF.

This chain links TRBV19 with TRBJ2-1; 12 bases are a match to TRBD2. The trim removed 5 bases at V and 9 bases at J, leaving 8 bases unmatched. The CDR3 totals 15 residues. The germline gives CDR1 LNHDA, CDR2 SQIVND (reference sequence). CDR3 DNA sequence: TGTGCCAGTAGTGTCCGACTAGCGGGAGTAGGTGAGCAGTTCTTC. The encoded protein is CASSVRLAGVGEQFF.

This clone was counted between two and nine times. CDR3 nucleotides: TGTGCCAGCAGCTTGACCCCCGCGCGGGATCAGCCCCAGCATTTT. Translated: CASSLTPARDQPQHF. The J gene is TRBJ1-5, the V gene TRBV5-4; no clear D gene. Trimming removed 1 base at V and 5 bases at J, with 13 bases between. CDR3 length: 15 amino acids. Per the germline V gene, CDR1 is SGHNT and CDR2 is YYREEE (reference sequence).

This clone has more than one count but fewer than ten. V is TRBV10-3 and J is TRBJ2-2; D may be TRBD1 (6 bases). This CDR3 has 13 residues. Germline V lookup: CDR1 ENHRY, CDR2 SYGVKD. The V gene lost 4 bases and the J gene lost 4 bases, with 7 bases spanning the gap. For the CDR3, the DNA is TGTGCCATCAGTGGGACAGTCACCGGGGAGCTGTTTTTT. Encoded protein: CAISGTVTGELFF.

V gene TRBV18 combines with J gene TRBJ1-1, with unresolved D. The CDR3 contains 14 residues. From germline, CDR1 is KGHSH and CDR2 LQKENI. V lost 3 bases and J 0 bases, leaving 8 bases between the germline ends. The CDR3 is CASSPTVMNTEAFF. The CDR3 DNA reads as TGTGCCAGCTCACCTACGGTTATGAACACTGAAGCTTTCTTT.

This clone was counted only a few times. In nucleotides, the CDR3 is TGTGCCGGCCGGACAGGGTGGGACATTCAGTACTTC. It yields the protein CAGRTGWDIQYF. J is TRBJ2-4 and V is TRBV2; 8 nucleotides line up with TRBD1. CDR1 and CDR2 (germline): SNHLY, FYNNEI. The V and J ends lost 11 bases and 8 bases, in that order; junction bases with no gene match: 8. CDR3 length equals 12 residues.

The rearrangement uses TRBV4-1 and TRBJ2-3; D is perhaps TRBD1 (6 bases). This CDR3 has 14 residues. CDR1 is MGHRA, CDR2 YSYEKL, per germline. V was trimmed by 4 bases and J by 3 bases, leaving 11 bases between them. CDR3 protein: CASSPPGDTDTQYF. For the CDR3, the DNA is TGCGCCAGCAGCCCCCCAGGGGATACAGATACGCAGTATTTT.

Note on this clone: This same CDR3 is encoded by further DNA sequences in the sample. V is TRBV29-1 and J is TRBJ1-3; 7 bases map to TRBD1. V shed 3 bases and J 4 bases; nucleotides not matched to a gene: 3. CDR3 size: 13 residues. CDR1 is SQVTM and CDR2 is ANQGSEA in the germline V gene. The CDR3 reads CSVDRDRGNTIYF. The CDR3 nucleotides read TGCAGCGTTGATAGGGACAGAGGAAACACCATATATTTT.

In its sample, this clone was seen a few times. The chain employs TRBV14 and TRBJ1-1; D is undetermined. Germline CDR1 and CDR2: SGHDN and FVKESK. V was cut by 0 bases and J by 9 bases, with 8 bases left in between. The CDR3 has 12 residues. DNA of the CDR3: TGTGCCAGCAGCCAAGACAGGCTTAAAGCTTTCTTT. Its protein is CASSQDRLKAFF.

V usage is TRBV7-2 and J usage is TRBJ1-5, with D maybe TRBD1 (5 bases). In germline, CDR1 is SGHTA, CDR2 FQGNSA. The CDR3 spans 13 residues. The V end lost 5 bases, the J end lost 3 bases, and 8 bases lay between the germline ends. The CDR3 region is CASSRGTNQPQHF. CDR3 DNA: TGTGCCAGCAGCAGGGGTACCAATCAGCCCCAGCATTTT.

This clone was counted between two and nine times. The CDR3 sequence is CACNRGGDRPQHF. The CDR3 bases are TGTGCCTGCAACAGGGGGGGAGATCGGCCCCAGCATTTT. This sequence joins TRBV30 and TRBJ1-5; 8 bases are a match to TRBD1. Germline V lookup: CDR1 GTSNPN, CDR2 SVGIG (reference sequence). This CDR3 spans 13 amino acids. V gave up 6 bases and J gave up 9 bases; unmatched junction bases: 10.

The rearrangement joins TRBV19 to TRBJ1-2; no reliable D call. The CDR3 has 13 residues. Germline CDR1 LNHDA, CDR2 SQIVND (reference sequence). Trimming left V 8 bases short and J 2 bases short, with 12 bases between. CDR3 loop: CASRRDGNYGYTF. In nucleotides, the CDR3 is TGTGCCAGTCGCAGAGACGGGAACTATGGCTACACCTTC.

The chain links TRBV7-9 to TRBJ2-5; D uncertain. The CDR3 length is 14 residues. Trimming removed 5 bases at V and 0 bases at J, with 10 bases between. Looked up from germline, CDR1 is SEHNR and CDR2 is FQNEAQ (reference sequence). CDR3 residues: CASSPNQNQETQYF. The CDR3 DNA follows: TGTGCCAGCAGCCCCAACCAGAACCAAGAGACCCAGTACTTC.

The V and J genes are TRBV13 and TRBJ1-2; 7 nucleotides align to TRBD1. Germline trimming cut 10 bases from V and 0 bases from J; bases unmatched to any gene: 8. Germline V gene lookup returns CDR1 PRHDT and CDR2 FYEKMQ (reference sequence). The CDR3 has 14 residues. Written as DNA, the CDR3 is TGTGCCACCTCGGTAGACAGGGCTAACTATGGCTACACCTTC. This translates into CATSVDRANYGYTF.

This clone came up a few times. J is TRBJ2-5 and V is TRBV18, with 11 bases fitting TRBD2. The V gene end was trimmed by 1 base and the J gene end by 5 bases; junction bases not matched to a gene: 6. The germline gives CDR1 KGHSH, CDR2 LQKENI. CDR3 length equals 16 residues. The CDR3 spells CASSPQILAGDETQYF. The CDR3 DNA follows: TGTGCCAGCTCACCACAGATACTAGCGGGGGACGAGACCCAGTACTTC.

This clone was seen a handful of times. The chain uses TRBV27 and TRBJ2-1, with 15 bases lining up with TRBD2. Unmatched junction bases numbered 6, after V lost 5 bases and J lost 4 bases. CDR3 size: 17 residues. Germline CDR1 and CDR2: MNHEY and SMNVEV (reference sequence). The CDR3 sequence: CASSRGLAGGLYNEQFF. Written as DNA, the CDR3 is TGTGCCAGCAGTAGGGGACTAGCGGGAGGTCTGTACAATGAGCAGTTCTTC.

The table lists this clone with a few counts. The CDR3, as DNA: TGTGCCAGCGAAGCAGGGAATTCTGAAAAACTGTTTTTT. It yields the protein CASEAGNSEKLFF. V is TRBV2 and J is TRBJ1-4; maybe TRBD1 (5 bases). Trimming left V 8 bases short and J 7 bases short, with 14 bases between. The CDR3 totals 13 residues. Germline CDR1 reads SNHLY; CDR2 reads FYNNEI. Combining the CDR3 with reference TRBV2 and TRBJ1-4 gives the whole variable domain EPEVTQTPSHQVTQMGQEVILRCVPISNHLYFYWYRQILGQKVEFLVSFYNNEISEKSEIFDDQFSVERPDGSNFTLKIRSTKLEDSAMYFCASEAGNSEKLFFGSGTQLSVL.

This clone was detected a few times. This CDR3 reads CASSTGLMNTEAFF. DNA of the CDR3: TGTGCCAGCAGCACGGGACTTATGAACACTGAAGCTTTCTTT. The chain is built from TRBV7-8 and TRBJ1-1; perhaps TRBD1 as D (5 bases). Trimming shortened V by 5 bases and J by 0 bases, and 10 bases separated the two germline ends. The germline CDR1 and CDR2 sequences are SGHVS and FQNEAQ. CDR3 length equals 14 residues.

The V call is TRBV27, the J call TRBJ2-7, with TRBD2 matching over 16 bases. The V gene's germline CDR1 is MNHEY and CDR2 SMNVEV (reference sequence). V was clipped by 6 bases and J by 5 bases; unmatched bases: 19. This CDR3 has 20 residues. CDR3 sequence reads: CASSSSWPGLAGGPTHEQYF. CDR3 coding DNA: TGTGCCAGCAGCTCCTCCTGGCCGGGACTAGCGGGAGGGCCTACCCACGAGCAGTACTTC.

There are a few counts of this clone. This chain joins TRBV18 and TRBJ2-5; 7 nucleotides match TRBD2. CDR3 length: 15 residues. CDR1 is KGHSH, CDR2 LQKENI, per germline. The trim removed 3 bases at V and 5 bases at J, leaving 9 bases unmatched. This CDR3 is CASSPFNGRLETQYF. The CDR3 region has the DNA TGTGCCAGCTCACCCTTCAACGGGAGGCTGGAGACCCAGTACTTC.

Only a few counts were recorded for this clone. V gene TRBV5-4 combines with J gene TRBJ2-3, with D possibly matching TRBD2 (5 bases). Trimming removed 0 bases from V and 6 bases from J, with 11 bases in between. The CDR3 sequence is 14 residues long. Germline CDR1 is SGHNT and CDR2 is YYREEE (reference sequence). Here the CDR3 DNA reads TGTGCCAGCAGCTTGGCCGGGGTACCGGATACGCAGTATTTT. Translation: CASSLAGVPDTQYF.

The V gene is TRBV15, the J gene TRBJ1-6; D uncertain. The V end lost 1 base, the J end lost 5 bases, and 6 bases lay between the germline ends. Germline V gene lookup returns CDR1 LNHNV and CDR2 YYDKDF (reference sequence). This CDR3 is built from 14 residues. CDR3 sequence reads: CATSRGRDNSPLHF. The CDR3 coding sequence is TGTGCCACCAGCAGAGGCCGGGATAATTCACCCCTCCACTTT.

The chain combines TRBV27 with TRBJ1-5, with TRBD1 matching 10 bases. CDR1 is MNHEY and CDR2 is SMNVEV in the germline V gene (reference sequence). After removal of 6 bases from V and 6 bases from J, the junction contained 11 bases not matched to a gene. The CDR3 is 16 amino acids. CDR3 sequence: CASRPTGTGDGQPQHF. CDR3 coding DNA: TGTGCCAGCAGACCAACCGGGACAGGGGACGGTCAGCCCCAGCATTTT.